A selection of T cell receptor beta chains follows, all from one sample in a study of blood T cell repertoires in COVID-19. Measured with immunoSEQ multiplex PCR; TCRdb has only the in-frame clones, and not every one. This sample has some 240,000 clones, with roughly 85% found just once. What was sequenced was PBMCs or T cells enriched from blood (not recorded which). The receptors were gathered from a woman between 45 and 65 years old who had been exposed to COVID-19. Each CDR3 is given with its conserved first and last residue. Fields, in order: V gene, clone size, J gene, D gene, CDR3 DNA, CDR3 protein. A D gene is named only where the DNA matches it firmly. Not all rows give a size; the values are once, few, many and, for expanded clones, a class.

v_call: TRBV14; clone_size: -; j_call: TRBJ1-1; d_call: TRBD1; cdr3_nt: TGTGCCAGCGGCCCGACAGGGAATATGAACACTGAAGCTTTCTTT; cdr3_aa: CASGPTGNMNTEAFF
v_call: TRBV2; clone_size: -; j_call: TRBJ1-5; d_call: -; cdr3_nt: TGTGCCAGCAGGGAGAATGGCAATCAGCCCCAGCATTTT; cdr3_aa: CASRENGNQPQHF
v_call: TRBV2; clone_size: -; j_call: TRBJ1-1; d_call: -; cdr3_nt: TGTGCCAGCAGTGGGAGGGGCCGCTCTAACACTGAAGCTTTCTTT; cdr3_aa: CASSGRGRSNTEAFF
v_call: TRBV10-1; clone_size: -; j_call: TRBJ2-5; d_call: -; cdr3_nt: TGCGCCAGCAGTGAATGGGCTAGCGCGGAGACCCAGTACTTC; cdr3_aa: CASSEWASAETQYF
v_call: TRBV25-1; clone_size: -; j_call: TRBJ2-7; d_call: -; cdr3_nt: TGTGCCAGCAGTGAATCAGGTGGCAGCCACCCCTACGAGCAGTACTTC; cdr3_aa: CASSESGGSHPYEQYF
v_call: TRBV2; clone_size: once; j_call: TRBJ2-3; d_call: -; cdr3_nt: TGTGCCAGCAGTGAAGCCGACAGGCTGAGCACAGATACGCAGTATTTT; cdr3_aa: CASSEADRLSTDTQYF
v_call: TRBV3-1/TRBV3-2; clone_size: -; j_call: TRBJ1-1; d_call: -; cdr3_nt: TGTGCCAGCAGCTTTTCCCAGGTAATATCTGAAGCTTTCTTT; cdr3_aa: CASSFSQVISEAFF
v_call: TRBV21-1; clone_size: -; j_call: TRBJ2-5; d_call: -; cdr3_nt: TGTGCCAGCAGCAAATCGCAAGATCACACAGGGGTAACTAGCGGGGGGCAAGAGACCCAGTACTTC; cdr3_aa: CASSKSQDHTGVTSGGQETQYF
v_call: TRBV4-1; clone_size: once; j_call: TRBJ2-2; d_call: TRBD1; cdr3_nt: TGCGCCAGCATGGGGGCAGGGGGCAGGGTCGGGGAGCTGTTTTTT; cdr3_aa: CASMGAGGRVGELFF
v_call: TRBV10-3; clone_size: -; j_call: TRBJ2-3; d_call: TRBD2; cdr3_nt: TGTGCCATCAGTGAGGGAACTAGCGGGGGGGCCCTTGATACGCAGTATTTT; cdr3_aa: CAISEGTSGGALDTQYF
v_call: TRBV12-3/TRBV12-4; clone_size: -; j_call: TRBJ2-1; d_call: -; cdr3_nt: TGTGCCAGCAGTCTACGCCTAGGGGATGAGCAGTTCTTC; cdr3_aa: CASSLRLGDEQFF
v_call: TRBV10-1; clone_size: -; j_call: TRBJ2-1; d_call: -; cdr3_nt: TGCGCCAGCAGTGAGTCGTGGGCAGACTCCTACAATGAGCAGTTCTTC; cdr3_aa: CASSESWADSYNEQFF
v_call: TRBV5-1; clone_size: -; j_call: TRBJ2-3; d_call: TRBD1; cdr3_nt: TGCGCCAGCAGCCCACAGGGGTCCACAGATACGCAGTATTTT; cdr3_aa: CASSPQGSTDTQYF
v_call: TRBV12-3/TRBV12-4; clone_size: -; j_call: TRBJ1-1; d_call: -; cdr3_nt: TGTGCCAGCAGTTCCGGGGGTCCCACTGAAGCTTTCTTT; cdr3_aa: CASSSGGPTEAFF
v_call: TRBV7-9; clone_size: -; j_call: TRBJ1-2; d_call: TRBD1; cdr3_nt: TGTGCCAGCAGCTCAAGGACAGGGGGGGACTATGGCTACACCTTC; cdr3_aa: CASSSRTGGDYGYTF
v_call: TRBV19; clone_size: -; j_call: TRBJ2-7; d_call: -; cdr3_nt: TGTGCCAGTAGTGCAGCCTACGAGCAGTACTTC; cdr3_aa: CASSAAYEQYF
v_call: TRBV5-4; clone_size: -; j_call: TRBJ1-4; d_call: -; cdr3_nt: TGTGCCAGCAGCCGACGGGGTCTCAATGAAAAACTGTTTTTT; cdr3_aa: CASSRRGLNEKLFF
v_call: TRBV9; clone_size: -; j_call: TRBJ2-1; d_call: -; cdr3_nt: TGTGCCAGCGGGCGGGAGTGGGACAACAATGAGCAGTTCTTC; cdr3_aa: CASGREWDNNEQFF
v_call: TRBV15; clone_size: -; j_call: TRBJ2-2; d_call: TRBD2; cdr3_nt: TGTGCCACCGGCGGTAGCGGGGGGGTTCACGGGGAGCTGTTTTTT; cdr3_aa: CATGGSGGVHGELFF
v_call: TRBV15; clone_size: once; j_call: TRBJ1-2; d_call: -; cdr3_nt: TGTGCCACCAGCAGAGAGGCCACCCGAGGCTACACCTTC; cdr3_aa: CATSREATRGYTF
v_call: TRBV2; clone_size: -; j_call: TRBJ1-1; d_call: -; cdr3_nt: TGTGCCAGCAGTGAGGCACAGGGAGTGACTTTCTTT; cdr3_aa: CASSEAQGVTFF
v_call: TRBV12-3/TRBV12-4; clone_size: -; j_call: TRBJ1-1; d_call: TRBD1; cdr3_nt: TGTGCCAGCAGTTCGCGGACAGGGACTGAAGCTTTCTTT; cdr3_aa: CASSSRTGTEAFF
v_call: TRBV19; clone_size: -; j_call: TRBJ2-5; d_call: -; cdr3_nt: TGTGCCAGTCGAGGGCCCCAAGAGACCCAGTACTTC; cdr3_aa: CASRGPQETQYF
v_call: TRBV18; clone_size: once; j_call: TRBJ1-2; d_call: TRBD1; cdr3_nt: TGTGCCAGCTCGTCCCGGGACAGGTTCTATGGCTACACCTTC; cdr3_aa: CASSSRDRFYGYTF
v_call: TRBV6-5; clone_size: -; j_call: TRBJ1-1; d_call: -; cdr3_nt: TGTGCCAGCACCCCGGGGGACCGTATGAACACTGAAGCTTTCTTT; cdr3_aa: CASTPGDRMNTEAFF
v_call: TRBV5-1; clone_size: -; j_call: TRBJ2-5; d_call: -; cdr3_nt: TGCGCCAGCAGCTTGGCGCCTAGTGGGGCAGAGACCCAGTACTTC; cdr3_aa: CASSLAPSGAETQYF
v_call: TRBV4-1; clone_size: few; j_call: TRBJ2-1; d_call: TRBD2; cdr3_nt: TGCGCCAGCAGCCCCACTAGCGGGGGGGCGATGTTGAATGAGCAGTTCTTC; cdr3_aa: CASSPTSGGAMLNEQFF
v_call: TRBV21-1; clone_size: few; j_call: TRBJ2-7; d_call: -; cdr3_nt: TGTGCCAGCAGCAAAGGAGTGGTCGAGCAGTACTTC; cdr3_aa: CASSKGVVEQYF
v_call: TRBV11-1; clone_size: -; j_call: TRBJ1-4; d_call: -; cdr3_nt: TGTGCCAGCAGCCGGACCGGGGGTGAAAAACTGTTTTTT; cdr3_aa: CASSRTGGEKLFF
v_call: TRBV5-6; clone_size: -; j_call: TRBJ1-2; d_call: -; cdr3_nt: TGTGCCAGCAGCTCCAGGGGAACGGGCTACACCTTC; cdr3_aa: CASSSRGTGYTF
v_call: TRBV13; clone_size: -; j_call: TRBJ2-7; d_call: -; cdr3_nt: TGTGCCAGCAGCCCCACCGGGAGCTTCAGCTCCTACGAGCAGTACTTC; cdr3_aa: CASSPTGSFSSYEQYF
v_call: TRBV3-1/TRBV3-2; clone_size: -; j_call: TRBJ1-2; d_call: TRBD1; cdr3_nt: TGTGCCAGCAGCCAAGAGAGCAGGGGGGGCTACACCTTC; cdr3_aa: CASSQESRGGYTF
v_call: TRBV7-2; clone_size: once; j_call: TRBJ2-4; d_call: TRBD2; cdr3_nt: TGTGCCAGCAGCCGGGTCGCGGGACTAGCGGGAAACATTCAGTACTTC; cdr3_aa: CASSRVAGLAGNIQYF
v_call: TRBV18; clone_size: -; j_call: TRBJ2-5; d_call: -; cdr3_nt: TGTGCCAGCTCACCACGGCAGGGGCGGGTTGAGACCCAGTACTTC; cdr3_aa: CASSPRQGRVETQYF
v_call: TRBV7-6; clone_size: -; j_call: TRBJ1-3; d_call: -; cdr3_nt: TGTGCCAGCAGCTTAGGGGGGAGGGACACCATATATTTT; cdr3_aa: CASSLGGRDTIYF
v_call: TRBV6-2/TRBV6-3; clone_size: few; j_call: TRBJ2-5; d_call: -; cdr3_nt: TGTGCCAGCAGTTACGGACAACAAGAGACCCAGTACTTC; cdr3_aa: CASSYGQQETQYF
v_call: TRBV6-5; clone_size: -; j_call: TRBJ1-5; d_call: -; cdr3_nt: TGTGCCTCATCCCGACATTCAGAAAGTCAGCCCCAGCATTTT; cdr3_aa: CASSRHSESQPQHF
v_call: TRBV5-5; clone_size: -; j_call: TRBJ2-6; d_call: TRBD1; cdr3_nt: TGTGCCAGCAGCGTACAGGGGTCTGGGGCCAACGTCCTGACTTTC; cdr3_aa: CASSVQGSGANVLTF
v_call: TRBV19; clone_size: -; j_call: TRBJ1-2; d_call: -; cdr3_nt: TGTGCCAGTAGTATACCGGGGGGCCGGTATGGCTACACCTTC; cdr3_aa: CASSIPGGRYGYTF
v_call: TRBV29-1; clone_size: once; j_call: TRBJ2-7; d_call: TRBD1; cdr3_nt: TGCAGCGTTGAAGGACGGAACAGGGGAGTAGACGAGCAGTACTTC; cdr3_aa: CSVEGRNRGVDEQYF
v_call: TRBV27; clone_size: -; j_call: TRBJ1-5; d_call: -; cdr3_nt: TGTGCCAACCTTTGTTGGGGGGATCAGCCCCAGCATTTT; cdr3_aa: CANLCWGDQPQHF
v_call: TRBV10-2; clone_size: once; j_call: TRBJ1-2; d_call: -; cdr3_nt: TGCGCCAGCAGTGACCGTGGGGGAGGGATCAACTATGGCTACACCTTC; cdr3_aa: CASSDRGGGINYGYTF
v_call: TRBV27; clone_size: -; j_call: TRBJ1-1; d_call: -; cdr3_nt: TGTGCCAGCAGCGCCGGGAGGGCTGGCACTGAAGCTTTCTTT; cdr3_aa: CASSAGRAGTEAFF
v_call: TRBV6-5; clone_size: -; j_call: TRBJ1-1; d_call: -; cdr3_nt: TGTGCCAGCCAAGGACGGCTACGGGGGGCTTTCTTT; cdr3_aa: CASQGRLRGAFF
v_call: TRBV6-2/TRBV6-3; clone_size: -; j_call: TRBJ2-3; d_call: -; cdr3_nt: TGTGCCAGCAGTTACCGTTCTAGCACAGATACGCAGTATTTT; cdr3_aa: CASSYRSSTDTQYF
v_call: TRBV12-5; clone_size: -; j_call: TRBJ2-3; d_call: -; cdr3_nt: TGTGCTAGTGAAAAGGGGCTTGGGGCAGATACGCAGTATTTT; cdr3_aa: CASEKGLGADTQYF
v_call: TRBV4-2; clone_size: -; j_call: TRBJ2-1; d_call: -; cdr3_nt: TGTGCCAGCAGCCAAGATTGGTACGGTAGTTCTAATGAGCAGTTCTTC; cdr3_aa: CASSQDWYGSSNEQFF
v_call: TRBV6-6; clone_size: few; j_call: TRBJ1-1; d_call: -; cdr3_nt: TGTGCCAGCAGTAGCTTGGGGCCTGAAGCTTTCTTT; cdr3_aa: CASSSLGPEAFF
v_call: TRBV10-2; clone_size: -; j_call: TRBJ2-5; d_call: -; cdr3_nt: TGCGCCAGCAGTGTTACAGGCCCGGAGACCCAGTACTTC; cdr3_aa: CASSVTGPETQYF
v_call: TRBV28; clone_size: -; j_call: TRBJ2-5; d_call: -; cdr3_nt: TGTGCCAGCAGTTTATACGCGGACATGCAGTACTTC; cdr3_aa: CASSLYADMQYF
v_call: TRBV15; clone_size: -; j_call: TRBJ2-1; d_call: TRBD2; cdr3_nt: TGTGCCACCGAGCGGGGTGGTGAGCAGTTCTTC; cdr3_aa: CATERGGEQFF
v_call: TRBV2; clone_size: -; j_call: TRBJ2-7; d_call: -; cdr3_nt: TGTGCCAGCAGTGAATCCAGCTACGAGCAGTACTTC; cdr3_aa: CASSESSYEQYF
v_call: TRBV3-1/TRBV3-2; clone_size: -; j_call: TRBJ1-1; d_call: -; cdr3_nt: TGTGCCAGCAGCCCTCGGGGGGTATTGGTGAACACTGAAGCTTTCTTT; cdr3_aa: CASSPRGVLVNTEAFF
v_call: TRBV7-9; clone_size: once; j_call: TRBJ2-3; d_call: TRBD2; cdr3_nt: TGTGCCAGCAGCTTTCATAGCGGGGGGACGGCAGATACGCAGTATTTT; cdr3_aa: CASSFHSGGTADTQYF
v_call: TRBV7-8; clone_size: -; j_call: TRBJ1-5; d_call: -; cdr3_nt: TGTGCCAGCAGCCCCGAGGGTGGGTTTTATAGCAATCAGCCCCAGCATTTT; cdr3_aa: CASSPEGGFYSNQPQHF
v_call: TRBV25-1; clone_size: -; j_call: TRBJ2-1; d_call: TRBD1; cdr3_nt: TGTGCCAGCAGTGGCGGGACAGGGATCCTCCCCTACAATGAGCAGTTCTTC; cdr3_aa: CASSGGTGILPYNEQFF
v_call: TRBV19; clone_size: once; j_call: TRBJ1-5; d_call: -; cdr3_nt: TGTGCCAGTAGTAGGGACAATAGCAATCAGCCCCAGCATTTT; cdr3_aa: CASSRDNSNQPQHF
v_call: TRBV18; clone_size: -; j_call: TRBJ2-2; d_call: -; cdr3_nt: TGTGCCAGCTCACCCGGACTGATGAACACCGGGGAGCTGTTTTTT; cdr3_aa: CASSPGLMNTGELFF
v_call: TRBV5-1; clone_size: -; j_call: TRBJ2-1; d_call: TRBD2; cdr3_nt: TGCGCCAGCAGCTCGGGGGGTGACATGAGACTCAATGAGCAGTTCTTC; cdr3_aa: CASSSGGDMRLNEQFF
v_call: TRBV2; clone_size: once; j_call: TRBJ1-4; d_call: TRBD1; cdr3_nt: TGTGCCAGCAGAGTTGCAGGGGGCACTAATGAAAAACTGTTTTTT; cdr3_aa: CASRVAGGTNEKLFF